This TCR beta chain was observed in a study of OX40 agonist ivuxolimab in advanced cancers. Germline loops: CDR1 SNHLY, CDR2 FYNNEI. This CDR3 region has 17 residues. The V gene lost 3 bases and the J gene lost 0 bases, with 18 bases spanning the gap. Using immunoSEQ multiplex PCR, the repertoire was profiled, and TCRdb retains in-frame clones only, with some absent. The sample carries tens of thousands of clones, around 85% recorded once. This material consisted of CD4+ or CD8+ T cells sorted from blood, taken in a trial of the OX40 agonist ivuxolimab. The gene calls are TRBV2 and TRBJ2-7, with TRBD1 as a possible D gene (6 bases). This TCR came from an adult with an advanced solid tumor such as melanoma, head and neck, liver or kidney cancer. The CDR3 here is CASSDQLGGVGSYEQYF. CDR3 in DNA: TGTGCCAGCAGTGATCAGCTAGGGGGTGTTGGCTCCTACGAGCAGTACTTC.